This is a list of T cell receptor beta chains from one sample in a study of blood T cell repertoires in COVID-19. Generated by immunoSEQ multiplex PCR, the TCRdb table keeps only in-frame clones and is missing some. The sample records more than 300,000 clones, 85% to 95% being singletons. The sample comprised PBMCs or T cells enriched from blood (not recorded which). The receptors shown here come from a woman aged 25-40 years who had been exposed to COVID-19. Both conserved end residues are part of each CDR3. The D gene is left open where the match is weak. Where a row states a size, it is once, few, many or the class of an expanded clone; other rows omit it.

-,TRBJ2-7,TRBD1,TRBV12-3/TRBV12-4,TGTGCCAGCAGCCGGACAGGGGGTTACGAGCAGTACTTC,CASSRTGGYEQYF
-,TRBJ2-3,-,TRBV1,TGCACCAGCAGCCGAAGGGGGGGGGCTAGCACAGATACGCAGTATTTT,CTSSRRGGASTDTQYF
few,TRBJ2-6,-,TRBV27,TGTGCCAGCGGGGTCGGGACACCCTCCATGGGAGGGGCCAACGTCCTGACTTTC,CASGVGTPSMGGANVLTF
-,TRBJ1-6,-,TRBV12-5,TGTGCTAGTGGTTTGAGGGGATCACCCCTCCACTTT,CASGLRGSPLHF
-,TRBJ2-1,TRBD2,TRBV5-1,TGCGCCAGCAGCGCCCGACTAGCGGGGGGGCATCTGGATCGGGAAGAGCAGTTCTTC,CASSARLAGGHLDREEQFF
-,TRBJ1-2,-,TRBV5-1,TGCGCCAGCAGCTTGGGGGGCGAGAGCCGCTATGGCTACACCTTC,CASSLGGESRYGYTF
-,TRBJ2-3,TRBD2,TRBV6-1,TGTGCCAGCAGTGACCCGGGAGGGGTCAGCACACATCCAGATACGCAGTATTTT,CASSDPGGVSTHPDTQYF
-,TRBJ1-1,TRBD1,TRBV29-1,TGCAGCGTTTTGACAGGGGGCCCGAACACTGAAGCTTTCTTT,CSVLTGGPNTEAFF
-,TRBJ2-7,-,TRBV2,TGTGCCAGTCGCGAGCGAAGCTACGAGCAGTACTTC,CASRERSYEQYF
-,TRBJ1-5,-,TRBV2,TGTGCCAGCAGTCAAATACGGGGGGCCCCCCAGCATTTT,CASSQIRGAPQHF
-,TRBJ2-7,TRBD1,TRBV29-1,TGCAGCGTTGTTAGTGACAGGGTCTCCTACGAGCAGTACTTC,CSVVSDRVSYEQYF
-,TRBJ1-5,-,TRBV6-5,TGTGCCAGCAGTTACTCCGGGAAGGTCAATCAGCCCCAGCATTTT,CASSYSGKVNQPQHF
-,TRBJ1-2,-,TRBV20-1,TGCAGTTTCCCCGGGACTTATGGCTACACCTTC,CSFPGTYGYTF
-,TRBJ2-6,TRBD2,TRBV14,TGTGCCAGCAGCCGACTAGCGATAGGGGCCAACGTCCTGACTTTC,CASSRLAIGANVLTF
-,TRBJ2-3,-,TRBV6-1,TGTGCCAGCAGTGAAACGGGGGTAGGCCCAGATACGCAGTATTTT,CASSETGVGPDTQYF
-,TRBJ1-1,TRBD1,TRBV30,TGTGCCTGGACCCACTCGTGGAAACAGGGGAGTGTGAGGACTGAAGCTTTCTTT,CAWTHSWKQGSVRTEAFF
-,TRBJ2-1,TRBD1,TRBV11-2,TGTGCCAGCAGCCTGGACAGGGGTTCATACAATGAGCAGTTCTTC,CASSLDRGSYNEQFF
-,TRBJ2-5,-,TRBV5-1,TGCGCCAGCAGATCTAGCCCGGCAGAGACCCAGTACTTC,CASRSSPAETQYF
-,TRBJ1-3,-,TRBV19,TGTGCCAGTAGTACCTACGCCGGGGGGGCCGGTGGAAACACCATATATTTT,CASSTYAGGAGGNTIYF
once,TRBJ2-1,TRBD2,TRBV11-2,TGTGCCAGCAGCTTAGTGGGACTAGCGGGGGGATTGAACAATGAGCAGTTCTTC,CASSLVGLAGGLNNEQFF
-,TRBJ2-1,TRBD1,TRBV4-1,TGCGCCAGCAGCCAAGAGAGTACAGGGGGCTTCAATGAGCAGTTCTTC,CASSQESTGGFNEQFF
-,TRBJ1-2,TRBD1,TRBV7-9,TGTGCCAGCATAGAGGGGGCGATAGGCTACACCTTC,CASIEGAIGYTF
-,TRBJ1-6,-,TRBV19,TGTGCCAGTAGTCCTGCAGGGAATAATTCACCCCTCCACTTT,CASSPAGNNSPLHF
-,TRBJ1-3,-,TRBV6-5,TGTGCCAGCTCATCCCAAGGAAACACCATATATTTT,CASSSQGNTIYF
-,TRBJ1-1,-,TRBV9,TGTGCCAGCAGCGTAAGGGGATGGGGCACTGAAGCTTTCTTT,CASSVRGWGTEAFF
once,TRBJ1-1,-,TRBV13,TGTGCCAGCAGCTTAGGGACTCACTTGGGCACTGAAGCTTTCTTT,CASSLGTHLGTEAFF
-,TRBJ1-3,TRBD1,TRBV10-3,TGTGCCATCAAAGGGGCACCGGGACAGGGAGTCGGCAGTGGAAACACCATATATTTT,CAIKGAPGQGVGSGNTIYF
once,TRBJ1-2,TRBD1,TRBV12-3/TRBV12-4,TGTGCCAGCAGCAACAGGGGGAGGAATGGCTACACCTTC,CASSNRGRNGYTF
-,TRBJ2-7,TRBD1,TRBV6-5,TGTGCCAGCGGTTGGGACAGGGGATACGAGCAGTACTTC,CASGWDRGYEQYF
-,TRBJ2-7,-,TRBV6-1,TGTGCCAGCAGTGAAGCGCCTGGGCCCGAGCAGTACTTC,CASSEAPGPEQYF
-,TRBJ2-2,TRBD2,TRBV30,TGTGCCTGGAGTCTTACGGGGGGGAGCGGGGAGCTGTTTTTT,CAWSLTGGSGELFF
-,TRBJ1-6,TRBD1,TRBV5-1,TGCGCCAGCAGCCGGGACAGGGATTCACCCCTCCACTTT,CASSRDRDSPLHF
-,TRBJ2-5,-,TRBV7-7,TGTGCCAGCAGCTCGACCGGGTCGCCTATCCAAGAGACCCAGTACTTC,CASSSTGSPIQETQYF
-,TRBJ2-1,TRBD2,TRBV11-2,TGTGCCAGCAGCTGGTCCGGGACTAGCGGAAGCTCCTACAATGAGCAGTTCTTC,CASSWSGTSGSSYNEQFF
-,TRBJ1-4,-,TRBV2,TGTGCCAGCAACCTCGCGCGCGGGGGTGAAAAACTGTTTTTT,CASNLARGGEKLFF
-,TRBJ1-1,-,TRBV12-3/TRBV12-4,TGTGCCAGCAGTAACTTACAGGGCAGAGCTTTCTTT,CASSNLQGRAFF
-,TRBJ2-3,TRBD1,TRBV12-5,TGTGCTAGTGGGGGACAGGACGTTAGCACAGATACGCAGTATTTT,CASGGQDVSTDTQYF
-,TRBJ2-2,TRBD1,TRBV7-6,TGTGCCAGCAGCCGGATCCGGACAGGGGGCGAGAAGAGGTTGGGCGGGGAGCTGTTTTTT,CASSRIRTGGEKRLGGELFF
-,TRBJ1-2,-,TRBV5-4,TGTGCCAGCAGCTTGGAACCAGGGTCGATCTATGGCTACACCTTC,CASSLEPGSIYGYTF
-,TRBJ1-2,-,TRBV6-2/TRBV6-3,TGTGCCAGCAGTTACGGGGAGGCCTATGGCTACACCTTC,CASSYGEAYGYTF
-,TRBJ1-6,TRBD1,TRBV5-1,TGCGCCAGCAGCCCTACAGGGGGCTCGTATAATTCACCCCTCCACTTT,CASSPTGGSYNSPLHF
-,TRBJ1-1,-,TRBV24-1,TGTGCCACCAGTGATTCCCCCGGGGGGGGGAACACTGAAGCTTTCTTT,CATSDSPGGGNTEAFF
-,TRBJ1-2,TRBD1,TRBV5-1,TGCGCCAGCAGCAAAGACAGGGCCTATGGCTACACCTTC,CASSKDRAYGYTF
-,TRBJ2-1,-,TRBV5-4,TGTGCCAGCAGCTCAAAACAGGGGGGGTTTTACAATGAGCAGTTCTTC,CASSSKQGGFYNEQFF
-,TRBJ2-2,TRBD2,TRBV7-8,TGTGCCAGCAGCTTAGATCATGGCCGGGGGGGAGGCACCGGGGAGCTGTTTTTT,CASSLDHGRGGGTGELFF
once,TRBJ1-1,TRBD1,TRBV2,TGTGCCAGCACCCGGACAGGGGGCGACGGAAAAGCTTTCTTT,CASTRTGGDGKAFF
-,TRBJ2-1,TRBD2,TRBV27,TGTGCCAGCACCACCCGGCGGGAGGGCGGGAATGAGCAGTTCTTC,CASTTRREGGNEQFF
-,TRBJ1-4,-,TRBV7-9,TGTGCCAGCAGCTTAGATTCGACTTCTAATGAAAAACTGTTTTTT,CASSLDSTSNEKLFF